This T cell receptor (beta chain) was obtained from a study of control samples from healthy donors and cancer patients. The table came from immunoSEQ multiplex PCR; TCRdb's copy has only in-frame clones and leaves some out. The sample carries approximately 150,000 clones, approximately 94% recorded once. The CDR3 sequence is 10 residues long. Germline loops: CDR1 SGHDN, CDR2 FVKESK. The ends were cut back, 9 bases at V and 4 bases at J, with 4 bases in the middle. This sequence originates from a man aged 35 to 55 in good health. Material: blood. The V gene is TRBV14, the J gene TRBJ1-5; D is undetermined. The CDR3 spells CASSNQPQHF. CDR3 in DNA: TGTGCCAGTTCAAATCAGCCCCAGCATTTT.